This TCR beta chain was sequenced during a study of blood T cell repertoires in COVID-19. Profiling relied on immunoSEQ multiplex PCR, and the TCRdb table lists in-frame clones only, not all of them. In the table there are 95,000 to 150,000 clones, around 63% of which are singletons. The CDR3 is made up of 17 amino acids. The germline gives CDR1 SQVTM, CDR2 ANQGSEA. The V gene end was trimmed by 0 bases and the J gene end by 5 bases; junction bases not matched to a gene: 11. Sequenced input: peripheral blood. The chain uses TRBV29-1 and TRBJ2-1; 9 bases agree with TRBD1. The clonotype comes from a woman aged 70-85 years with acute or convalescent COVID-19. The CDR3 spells CSVEDPSGQGGNNEQFF. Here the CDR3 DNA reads TGCAGCGTTGAAGATCCGTCGGGACAGGGAGGGAACAATGAGCAGTTCTTC.